These 26 T cell receptor beta chains were all obtained from the same sample, sequenced in a study of shared clonotypes between healthy human individuals. Sequencing was performed with immunoSEQ multiplex PCR; in TCRdb, only in-frame clones are kept and a portion is missing. The sample records roughly 2.1 million clones, roughly 91% being singletons. Only CD45RO-negative cells positively selected for CCR7 counted as naive CD8 cells, so terminally differentiated effector memory CD45RA+ cells were excluded. The sequenced material came from naive CD8+ T cells from PBMCs. The origin of the receptors is a man younger than 30 in good health. Some clones in this sample may be carry-over from other donors' samples.

The gene calls are TRBV29-1 and TRBJ2-6; 9 bases agree with TRBD1. The ends lost 7 bases at V and 1 base at J; junction bases unmatched: 5. The CDR3 is made up of 15 amino acids. Germline lookup yields CDR1 SQVTM and CDR2 ANQGSEA. The CDR3 sequence: CSGQTGGSGANVLTF. Written as DNA, the CDR3 is TGCAGCGGACAGACAGGGGGTTCTGGGGCCAACGTCCTGACTTTC.

The rearrangement links TRBV6-5 to TRBJ1-1; no clear D gene. The CDR3 has 16 residues. In germline, CDR1 is MNHEY, CDR2 SVGAGI. Trimming stripped 3 bases from V and 0 bases from J, with 14 bases between. The CDR3 sequence: CASSYSIVSMNTEAFF. The CDR3 region has the DNA TGTGCCAGCAGTTATTCGATAGTTAGCATGAACACTGAAGCTTTCTTT.

The chain is built from TRBV29-1 and TRBJ1-1; D gene uncertain. The ends were cut back, 5 bases at V and 3 bases at J, with 16 bases in the middle. CDR3 size: 14 residues. The V gene's germline CDR1 is SQVTM and CDR2 ANQGSEA. The CDR3 DNA reads as TGCAGCGTTATTAAGGGCAACGAGTACACTGAAGCTTTCTTT. Encoded protein: CSVIKGNEYTEAFF.

The V and J genes are TRBV4-3 and TRBJ1-2; D is unresolved. Germline-derived CDR1 and CDR2 are LGHNA and YSLEER. This CDR3 comprises 15 residues. V was shortened by 1 base and J by 2 bases, with 11 bases between the two germline ends. The CDR3 loop is CASSQGVRVNYGYTF. CDR3 sequence (DNA): TGCGCCAGCAGCCAAGGGGTAAGGGTGAACTATGGCTACACCTTC.

V and J are TRBV10-1 and TRBJ2-3; 8 nucleotides line up with TRBD2. CDR1 and CDR2 from the germline V gene are WNHNN and SYGVQD (reference sequence). This CDR3 comprises 15 residues. V trimming: 11 bases; J trimming: 1 base; junction bases outside the gene matches: 11. Here the CDR3 DNA reads TGCGCCCGAAGGACTAGCAATCGGGGCACAGATACGCAGTATTTT. This encodes CARRTSNRGTDTQYF.

This sequence joins TRBV27 and TRBJ2-7; 10 nucleotides agree with TRBD2. The CDR3 contains 14 residues. From germline, CDR1 is MNHEY and CDR2 SMNVEV (reference sequence). V lost 0 bases and J lost 7; bases outside the gene matches: 3. CDR3 residues: CASSLSKREGEQYF. The CDR3 region has the DNA TGTGCCAGCAGTTTATCAAAGCGGGAGGGTGAGCAGTACTTC.

The CDR3 protein is CASGLVRNRGPGETQYF. CDR3 coding DNA: TGTGCTAGTGGTTTGGTACGGAACAGGGGCCCCGGGGAGACCCAGTACTTC. This chain links TRBV12-5 with TRBJ2-5; 7 positions match TRBD1. The CDR3 totals 17 residues. V shed 0 bases, J shed 5 bases, and the junction held 12 bases outside the gene matches. The V gene's germline CDR1 is LGHNT and CDR2 FRNRAP. Full variable domain (missing parts from reference TRBV12-5 and TRBJ2-5): DARVTQTPRHKVTEMGQEVTMRCQPILGHNTVFWYRQTMMQGLELLAYFRNRAPLDDSGMPKDRFSAEMPDATLATLKIQPSEPRDSAVYFCASGLVRNRGPGETQYFGPGTRLLVL.

This clone appeared once. This chain uses TRBV10-1 with TRBJ1-4; no reliable D call. The V and J ends lost 4 bases and 0 bases respectively, with 12 bases between them. The CDR3 spans 16 residues. CDR1 and CDR2 from the germline V gene are WNHNN and SYGVQD (reference sequence). The CDR3 loop is CASSGSLRATNEKLFF. The CDR3 DNA is TGCGCCAGCAGTGGGAGTCTGAGGGCAACTAATGAAAAACTGTTTTTT.

The V call is TRBV28, the J call TRBJ2-2, with a weak D call TRBD2 (7 bases). Looked up from germline, CDR1 is MDHEN and CDR2 is SYDVKM. Trimming left V 6 bases short and J 7 bases short, with 21 bases between. CDR3 size: 16 residues. CDR3 in DNA: TGTGCCAGCAGCCCCCTGGGAGGGGGAGGTGGCGGGGAGCTGTTTTTT. Protein product: CASSPLGGGGGGELFF.

This chain uses TRBV29-1 with TRBJ2-1; 9 bases fit TRBD2. The CDR3 sequence is 15 residues long. Germline loops: CDR1 SQVTM, CDR2 ANQGSEA. Trimming cost V 4 bases and J 4 bases; bases outside gene matches: 8. CDR3 residues: CSVVVPSGTYNEQFF. For the CDR3, the DNA is TGCAGCGTTGTAGTGCCTAGCGGGACGTACAATGAGCAGTTCTTC.

CDR3 sequence: CASSWTGTGGAGNTEAFF. The CDR3 DNA follows: TGTGCCAGCAGCTGGACAGGGACAGGGGGCGCGGGAAACACTGAAGCTTTCTTT. This chain uses TRBV5-4 with TRBJ1-1, with 12 positions matching TRBD1. Trimming removed 3 bases from V and 2 bases from J; junction bases left unmatched: 11. The germline CDR1 and CDR2 sequences are SGHNT and YYREEE (reference sequence). This CDR3 is built from 18 residues.

J is TRBJ2-7 and V is TRBV6-1; D may be TRBD2 (6 bases). Trimming left V 7 bases short and J 3 bases short, with 16 bases between. The germline CDR1 and CDR2 sequences are MNHNS and SASEGT. The length of the CDR3 is 14 residues. CDR3 protein: CASTRLGGSYEQYF. The CDR3 DNA reads TGTGCCAGCACCAGGCTGGGGGGTAGCTACGAGCAGTACTTC.

The rearrangement links TRBV16 to TRBJ1-1; D might be TRBD1 (6 bases). The CDR3 runs 14 residues. In germline, CDR1 is KGHSY, CDR2 FQNENV. V was shortened by 5 bases and J by 3 bases, with 13 bases between the two germline ends. The CDR3 bases are TGTGCCAGCAGCAACACGGGGGGCTACACTGAAGCTTTCTTT. Protein product: CASSNTGGYTEAFF.

V is TRBV29-1 and J is TRBJ2-7; D gene ambiguous. The CDR3 contains 13 residues. Deletions cut 2 bases from V and 5 bases from J, with 13 bases between. Germline lookup yields CDR1 SQVTM and CDR2 ANQGSEA. CDR3 protein: CSVETGESHEQYF. In nucleotides, the CDR3 is TGCAGCGTTGAAACTGGAGAGTCCCACGAGCAGTACTTC.

In regard to this clone: The sample has other DNA sequences that encode this CDR3 too. The chain employs TRBV30 and TRBJ1-5, with a tentative D call TRBD1 (5 bases). The germline V gene encodes CDR1 GTSNPN and CDR2 SVGIG (reference sequence). V shed 0 bases and J shed 0 bases, with 9 bases lying between them. CDR3 length equals 15 residues. Here the CDR3 DNA reads TGTGCCTGGAGTGTCGGGACGGCTAGCAATCAGCCCCAGCATTTT. This encodes CAWSVGTASNQPQHF.

The J gene is TRBJ2-2, the V gene TRBV5-4, with D perhaps assigned TRBD1 or TRBD2 (5 bases each). This CDR3 contains 16 residues. The ends were cut back, 3 bases at V and 0 bases at J, with 12 bases in the middle. Germline V lookup: CDR1 SGHNT, CDR2 YYREEE (reference sequence). CDR3 amino acids: CASSWDGDSNTGELFF. In DNA, the CDR3 is TGTGCCAGCAGCTGGGACGGAGATTCGAACACCGGGGAGCTGTTTTTT.

This clone was picked up a small number of times. The chain combines TRBV7-6 with TRBJ1-1, with unresolved D. Trimming removed 3 bases at V and 4 bases at J, with 15 bases between. Germline V gives CDR1 SGHVS, CDR2 FNYEAQ. CDR3 length: 15 amino acids. CDR3 loop: CASSFPYTGPTEAFF. In DNA, the CDR3 is TGTGCCAGCAGCTTTCCATACACCGGCCCCACTGAAGCTTTCTTT.

The chain links TRBV19 to TRBJ1-1; 10 bases fit TRBD1. The junction had 8 bases not matched to a gene; V was cut back by 6 bases and J by 1 base. The length of the CDR3 is 16 residues. Germline V lookup: CDR1 LNHDA, CDR2 SQIVND (reference sequence). CDR3 nucleotides: TGTGCCAGTAGAAATAATAGGGACAGGGGGAACACTGAAGCTTTCTTT. Translating gives CASRNNRDRGNTEAFF.

This sequence joins TRBV9 and TRBJ2-7; D gene ambiguous. CDR1 is SGDLS, CDR2 YYNGEE, per germline. V was trimmed by 4 bases and J by 2 bases, leaving 16 bases between them. This CDR3 has 15 amino acids. CDR3 sequence (DNA): TGTGCCAGCAGCCATGGGGTGGTAGGAGCCTACGAGCAGTACTTC. Translating gives CASSHGVVGAYEQYF.

In its sample, this clone was seen once. The chain has TRBV7-9 and TRBJ1-1; maybe TRBD1 (5 bases). The germline V and J ends were trimmed by 4 bases and 4 bases, with 16 bases remaining between them. This CDR3 is built from 15 residues. Germline assignment: CDR1 SEHNR and CDR2 FQNEAQ (reference sequence). CDR3 bases: TGTGCCAGCAGCTCCTTTGAAGGGGCCATCACTGAAGCTTTCTTT. It codes for CASSSFEGAITEAFF. Full variable domain (remainder filled in from reference TRBV7-9 and TRBJ1-1): DTGVSQNPRHKITKRGQNVTFRCDPISEHNRLYWYRQTLGQGPEFLTYFQNEAQLEKSRLLSDRFSAERPKGSFSTLEIQRTEQGDSAMYLCASSSFEGAITEAFFGQGTRLTVV.

The CDR3 here is CASSLVWPRYEQYF. In DNA, the CDR3 is TGTGCCAGCAGCTTAGTCTGGCCCCGGTACGAGCAGTACTTC. The chain combines TRBV7-2 with TRBJ2-7; D is unclear. Germline V lookup: CDR1 SGHTA, CDR2 FQGNSA. V shed 1 base and J shed 4 bases, with 11 bases lying between them. The CDR3 has 14 residues.

The chain combines TRBV10-3 with TRBJ2-1, with 12 bases aligning to TRBD2. V trimming: 10 bases; J trimming: 7 bases; junction bases outside the gene matches: 14. The germline CDR1 and CDR2 sequences are ENHRY and SYGVKD. The CDR3 covers 16 residues. The chain's CDR3 is CASFSHSSGGVNEQFF. CDR3 DNA: TGTGCCAGCTTTTCCCATTCTAGCGGGGGGGTTAATGAGCAGTTCTTC.

The chain links TRBV7-8 to TRBJ2-5, with 7 bases lining up with TRBD1. Trimming took 2 bases from V and 4 from J; bases not matched to a gene: 16. CDR3 size: 18 residues. Per the germline V gene, CDR1 is SGHVS and CDR2 is FQNEAQ. Here the CDR3 DNA reads TGTGCCAGCAGCTTAAGGCAGCCGGGTGACAGGGCGGGAGAGACCCAGTACTTC. Its translation is CASSLRQPGDRAGETQYF.

V and J are TRBV27 and TRBJ2-1; 10 bases agree with TRBD2. This CDR3 spans 21 amino acids. Germline CDR1 is MNHEY and CDR2 is SMNVEV (reference sequence). V trimming: 3 bases; J trimming: 1 base; junction bases outside the gene matches: 18. CDR3: CASSFLTMTGVSGRSYNEQFF. CDR3 bases: TGTGCCAGCAGTTTCCTAACAATGACAGGGGTTAGCGGGAGGTCCTACAATGAGCAGTTCTTC.

For this clone: Additional DNA sequences in this sample encode the identical CDR3. The V call is TRBV29-1, the J call TRBJ2-5; D remains unclear. The CDR3 is 11 residues long. Trimming cost V 0 bases and J 5 bases, with 4 bases left between them. The germline V gene encodes CDR1 SQVTM and CDR2 ANQGSEA. CDR3 in DNA: TGCAGCGTTGAAGACCTGGAGACCCAGTACTTC. Protein: CSVEDLETQYF.

Of note for this clone: The sample holds other DNA sequences that translate to the same CDR3. The chain is built from TRBV19 and TRBJ1-4, with D hard to call. Germline CDR1 reads LNHDA; CDR2 reads SQIVND (reference sequence). This CDR3 region has 14 residues. Trimming removed 2 bases from V and 0 bases from J, with 4 bases in between. CDR3 DNA sequence: TGTGCCAGTAGTATATCAACAACTAATGAAAAACTGTTTTTT. Protein: CASSISTTNEKLFF. Complete variable domain (other parts from reference TRBV19 and TRBJ1-4): DGGITQSPKYLFRKEGQNVTLSCEQNLNHDAMYWYRQDPGQGLRLIYYSQIVNDFQKGDIAEGYSVSREKKESFPLTVTSAQKNPTAFYLCASSISTTNEKLFFGSGTQLSVL.